The 27 T cell receptor beta chains presented below share a single source sample, sequenced in a study of monozygotic twins with inflammatory bowel disease. TCRdb re-analyzed the 5' RACE reads; it lists each CDR3 protein once, without DNA. The repertoire table contains 400,000 to 500,000 distinct CDR3 sequences. The sequenced sample consisted of blood. The receptors come from a human donor with ulcerative colitis or Crohn's disease, or a healthy co-twin of an affected twin (not recorded which).

The V gene is TRBV27, the J gene TRBJ2-1; TCRdb proposes TRBD2, but this gene call is untestable without DNA. CDR1 MNHEY and CDR2 SMNVEV come from the germline V gene (reference sequence). The CDR3 covers 16 residues. The CDR3 spells CASSFRGLGTSHEQFF.

The chain has TRBV20-1 and TRBJ2-1; TCRdb outputs TRBD1, but without DNA this stays unchecked. The germline V gene encodes CDR1 DFQATT and CDR2 SNEGSKA (reference sequence). The CDR3 extends over 15 amino acids. The chain's CDR3 is CSAEPGQGAYNEQFF.

The chain is built from TRBV6-1 and TRBJ2-3; TCRdb outputs TRBD1, but without DNA this stays unchecked. CDR1 MNHNS and CDR2 SASEGT come from the germline V gene. The length of the CDR3 is 15 residues. The CDR3 loop reads CASSPVSGFTDTQYF.

The chain combines TRBV5-1 with TRBJ2-2. The CDR3 consists of 14 residues. Per the germline V gene, CDR1 is SGHRS and CDR2 is YFSETQ. The CDR3 loop is CASSFRPRSGELFF.

The rearrangement joins TRBV30 to TRBJ2-1. The CDR3 totals 12 residues. CDR1 and CDR2 (germline): GTSNPN, SVGIG (reference sequence). The CDR3: CAWRREFPEQFF.

This rearrangement joins TRBV19 to TRBJ2-7. CDR1 and CDR2 from the germline V gene are LNHDA and SQIVND (reference sequence). This CDR3 has 16 residues. CDR3 amino acids: CASSTRGRQSSYEQYF.

CDR3 in amino acids: CASSLGLISYEQYF. The chain has TRBV5-1 and TRBJ2-7; the D gene TCRdb calls, TRBD2, cannot be checked with no DNA. Germline V gene data show CDR1 as SGHRS and CDR2 as YFSETQ. The CDR3 loop spans 14 amino acids.

V usage is TRBV7-9 and J usage is TRBJ2-5. The CDR3 sequence is 13 residues long. The germline gives CDR1 SEHNR, CDR2 FQNEAQ (reference sequence). The CDR3 spells CASSFWSQETQYF.

V usage is TRBV4-1 and J usage is TRBJ1-6. This CDR3 comprises 16 residues. Per the germline V gene, CDR1 is MGHRA and CDR2 is YSYEKL. CDR3 protein: CASSQLPAVVNSPLHF.

The J gene is TRBJ1-5, the V gene TRBV5-1; absent DNA, TCRdb's TRBD1 call cannot be checked. The CDR3 extends over 14 amino acids. CDR1 SGHRS and CDR2 YFSETQ come from the germline V gene. Here the CDR3 reads CASSLTGLNQPQHF.

J is TRBJ1-6 and V is TRBV11-2. The CDR3 is 14 residues long. Per the germline V gene, CDR1 is SGHAT and CDR2 is FQNNGV. The CDR3 protein is CASSLALGRSPLHF.

The chain employs TRBV12-3 or TRBV12-4 and TRBJ2-7; the D gene TCRdb calls, TRBD1, cannot be checked with no DNA. This CDR3 contains 15 residues. This CDR3 is CASSLGQGAGYEQYF.

The J gene is TRBJ1-3, the V gene TRBV2. CDR3 length: 15 amino acids. Germline V gene data show CDR1 as SNHLY and CDR2 as FYNNEI. The CDR3 here is CASSEASGAGNTIYF.

V usage is TRBV7-6 and J usage is TRBJ2-1. There are 15 residues in the CDR3. In germline, CDR1 is SGHVS, CDR2 FNYEAQ. The CDR3 sequence is CASSRSPGEHNEQFF.

J is TRBJ2-7 and V is TRBV27. The germline CDR1 and CDR2 sequences are MNHEY and SMNVEV (reference sequence). This CDR3 contains 14 residues. Here the CDR3 reads CASSFSIGVYEQYF.

The chain uses TRBV5-1 and TRBJ1-6; as DNA is missing, the TRBD1 call by TCRdb cannot be tested. Per the germline V gene, CDR1 is SGHRS and CDR2 is YFSETQ. There are 14 residues in the CDR3. CDR3 sequence: CASSWKGANSPLHF.

The chain links TRBV29-1 to TRBJ1-4; the D call from TCRdb, TRBD1, cannot be confirmed without DNA. The CDR3 sequence is 12 residues long. CDR1 and CDR2 (germline): SQVTM, ANQGSEA. This CDR3 reads CSGGQGGEKLFF. The full variable domain, with the rest looked up from reference TRBV29-1 and TRBJ1-4, is SAVISQKPSRDICQRGTSLTIQCQVDSQVTMMFWYRQQPGQSLTLIATANQGSEATYESGFVIDKFPISRPNLTFSTLTVSNMSPEDSSIYLCSGGQGGEKLFFGSGTQLSVL.

The rearrangement links TRBV12-3 or TRBV12-4 to TRBJ2-1. The CDR3 covers 14 residues. The CDR3 sequence: CASSTPTAYNEQFF.

The chain employs TRBV7-2 and TRBJ2-1; there is no DNA to check the TCRdb D call of TRBD1. The length of the CDR3 is 16 residues. From germline, CDR1 is SGHTA and CDR2 FQGNSA. The CDR3: CASSLVGEGTYNEQFF.

The rearrangement uses TRBV20-1 and TRBJ1-1. This CDR3 is built from 13 residues. Germline V gives CDR1 DFQATT, CDR2 SNEGSKA (reference sequence). The chain's CDR3 is CSARWDYDTEAFF.

The chain joins TRBV7-9 to TRBJ1-1. The CDR3 spans 13 residues. The germline CDR1 and CDR2 sequences are SEHNR and FQNEAQ (reference sequence). CDR3 amino acids: CASSSSSDTEAFF.

The chain carries TRBV6-5 and TRBJ2-7; TCRdb indicates TRBD2, and absent DNA this call remains unverified. The CDR3 loop spans 17 amino acids. In germline, CDR1 is MNHEY, CDR2 SVGAGI. CDR3 loop: CASSYSKGTSGYYEQYF.

V gene TRBV6-2 or TRBV6-3 combines with J gene TRBJ2-5; TCRdb returns TRBD1, unconfirmable since there is no DNA. CDR3 size: 14 residues. Per germline, CDR1 MNHEY and CDR2 SVGEGT. CDR3 sequence: CASSYQRGEETQYF.

V usage is TRBV4-2 and J usage is TRBJ2-5; TCRdb's D call of TRBD1 is untestable without DNA. CDR1 LGHNA and CDR2 YNFKEQ come from the germline V gene. CDR3 length: 14 amino acids. CDR3 sequence reads: CASSEIGQGETQYF.

V usage is TRBV15 and J usage is TRBJ2-2. CDR1 is LNHNV and CDR2 is YYDKDF in the germline V gene (reference sequence). The CDR3 is made up of 16 amino acids. This CDR3 is CATSKALLADTGELFF.

This chain connects TRBV12-3 or TRBV12-4 to TRBJ2-6; TCRdb designates TRBD1, a call that cannot be tested without DNA. The CDR3 sequence is 17 residues long. The CDR3 spells CATHWGQKYSGANVLTF.

CDR3 protein: CSARELFSDEQFF. The rearrangement links TRBV20-1 to TRBJ2-1. Germline V CDR1 and CDR2: DFQATT, SNEGSKA (reference sequence). The length of the CDR3 is 13 residues.